This T cell receptor (beta chain) came from a study of OX40 agonist ivuxolimab in advanced cancers. About the study: Having had anti-PD-1, anti-PD-L1 or anti-CTLA-4 therapy before was allowed, and roughly 40% had some.

General study findings and limits: On average, a greater number of expanded clones characterised CD8+ T cells relative to CD4+. A proportion of nonresponders additionally exhibited low normalized T-cell clonal expansion.

The CDR3 runs to 13 residues. The germline V gene encodes CDR1 MNHEY and CDR2 SMNVEV (reference sequence). Trimming cost V 6 bases and J 3 bases, with 12 bases left between them. A remark on this clone: The antigen remains undetermined.

Produced via immunoSEQ multiplex PCR; TCRdb's table is partial and in-frame only. The sample yields around 70,000 clones, approximately 92% seen once. The V gene is TRBV27, the J gene TRBJ2-7; D is undetermined. The sample here was CD4+ or CD8+ T cells sorted from blood, taken in a trial of the OX40 agonist ivuxolimab. This TCR derives from an adult with an advanced solid tumor such as melanoma, head and neck, liver or kidney cancer. Here the CDR3 DNA reads TGTGCCAGCAGGGGGAATTTGGTCTACGAGCAGTACTTC. Amino acids: CASRGNLVYEQYF.